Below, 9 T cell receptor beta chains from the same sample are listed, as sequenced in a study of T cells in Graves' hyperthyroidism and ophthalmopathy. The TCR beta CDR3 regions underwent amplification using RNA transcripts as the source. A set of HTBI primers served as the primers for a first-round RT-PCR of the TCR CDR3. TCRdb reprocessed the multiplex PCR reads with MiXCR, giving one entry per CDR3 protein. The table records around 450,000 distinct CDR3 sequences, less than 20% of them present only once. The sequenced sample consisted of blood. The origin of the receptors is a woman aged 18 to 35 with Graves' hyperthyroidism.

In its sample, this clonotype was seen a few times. CDR3 bases: TGTGCCAGCTCACCTACTAGCGGGCGGGAGACCCAGTACTTC. Its protein product is CASSPTSGRETQYF. The rearrangement joins TRBV18 to TRBJ2-5, with 9 nucleotides matching TRBD2. Trimming removed 3 bases from V and 5 bases from J; junction bases left unmatched: 4. The germline V gene encodes CDR1 KGHSH and CDR2 LQKENI. This CDR3 has 14 amino acids.

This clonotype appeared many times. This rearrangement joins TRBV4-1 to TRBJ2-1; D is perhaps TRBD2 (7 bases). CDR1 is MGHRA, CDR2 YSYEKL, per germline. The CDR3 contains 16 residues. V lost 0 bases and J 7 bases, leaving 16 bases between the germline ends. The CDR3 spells CASSQDRGKGGNEQFF. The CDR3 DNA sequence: TGCGCCAGCAGCCAAGATCGAGGCAAGGGGGGGAATGAGCAGTTCTTC.

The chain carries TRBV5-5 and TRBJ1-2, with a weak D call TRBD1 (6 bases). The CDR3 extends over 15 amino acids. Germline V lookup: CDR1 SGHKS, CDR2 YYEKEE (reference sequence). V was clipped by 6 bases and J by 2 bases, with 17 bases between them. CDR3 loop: CASTPEGGANYGYTF. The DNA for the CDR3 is TGTGCCAGCACTCCGGAGGGGGGTGCGAACTATGGCTACACCTTC.

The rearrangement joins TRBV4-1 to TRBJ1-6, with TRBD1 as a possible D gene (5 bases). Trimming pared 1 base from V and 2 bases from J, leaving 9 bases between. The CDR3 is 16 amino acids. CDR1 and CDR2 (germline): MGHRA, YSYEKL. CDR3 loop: CASSQVGEPYNSPLHF. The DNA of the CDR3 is TGCGCCAGCAGCCAAGTGGGGGAACCCTATAATTCACCCCTCCACTTT.

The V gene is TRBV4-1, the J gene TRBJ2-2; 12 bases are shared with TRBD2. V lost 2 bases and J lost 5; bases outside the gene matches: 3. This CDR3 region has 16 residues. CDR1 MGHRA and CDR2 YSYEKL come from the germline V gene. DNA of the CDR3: TGCGCCAGCAGCCAACTAGCGGGGGGGGATACCGGGGAGCTGTTTTTT. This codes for CASSQLAGGDTGELFF.

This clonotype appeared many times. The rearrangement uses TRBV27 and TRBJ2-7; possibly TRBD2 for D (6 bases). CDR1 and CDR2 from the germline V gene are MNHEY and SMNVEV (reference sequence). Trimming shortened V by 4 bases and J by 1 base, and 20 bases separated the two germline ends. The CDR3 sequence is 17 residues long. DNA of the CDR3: TGTGCCAGCAGTTACAGGACTCCAGCGGGTATATCCTACGAGCAGTACTTC. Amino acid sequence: CASSYRTPAGISYEQYF.

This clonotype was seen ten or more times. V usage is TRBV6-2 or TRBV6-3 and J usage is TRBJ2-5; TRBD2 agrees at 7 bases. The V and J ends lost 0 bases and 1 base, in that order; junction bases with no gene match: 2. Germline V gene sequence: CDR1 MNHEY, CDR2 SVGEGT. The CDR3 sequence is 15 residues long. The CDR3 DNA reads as TGTGCCAGCAGTTACTCGGGGGGGGGCCAAGAGACCCAGTACTTC. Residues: CASSYSGGGQETQYF.

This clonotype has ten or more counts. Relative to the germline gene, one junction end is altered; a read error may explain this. CDR3 in amino acids: CSVPARAREPFF. In nucleotides, the CDR3 is TGCAGCGTTCCCGCGCGGGCGCGGGAGCCGTTCTTC. This chain uses TRBV29-1 with TRBJ2-1, with TRBD2 matching 7 bases. From germline, CDR1 is SQVTM and CDR2 ANQGSEA. The CDR3 length is 12 residues.

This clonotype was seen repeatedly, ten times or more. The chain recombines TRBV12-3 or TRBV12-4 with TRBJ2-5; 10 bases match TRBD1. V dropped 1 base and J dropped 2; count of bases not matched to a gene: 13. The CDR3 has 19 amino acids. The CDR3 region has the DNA TGTGCCAGCAGTTTAGTGCTCATCGTGACAGGGGGCGGACAAGAGACCCAGTACTTC. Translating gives CASSLVLIVTGGGQETQYF.